Described below is a single T cell receptor beta chain sequence and its context. This specimen belongs to a study of control samples from healthy donors and cancer patients. The CDR3 loop spans 15 amino acids. V was shortened by 3 bases and J by 5 bases, with 16 bases between the two germline ends. CDR1 SGHNT and CDR2 YYREEE come from the germline V gene (reference sequence). The data were produced by immunoSEQ multiplex PCR, yet TCRdb's version contains in-frame clones alone and is incomplete. The sample has 150,000 to 200,000 clones, over 90% seen once; the top ten hold under 1.2%. The sequence derives from a woman aged 25 to 39 in good health. The V call is TRBV5-4, the J call TRBJ2-3; D is possibly TRBD1 (5 bases). Sequenced sample: blood. The CDR3 nucleotides are TGTGCCAGCAGCTACTCTAGGGGCTGGATAGATACGCAGTATTTT. This sequence encodes CASSYSRGWIDTQYF. Filled out from reference TRBV5-4 and TRBJ2-3, the complete variable domain reads ETGVTQSPTHLIKTRGQQVTLRCSSQSGHNTVSWYQQALGQGPQFIFQYYREEENGRGNFPPRFSGLQFPNYSSELNVNALELDDSALYLCASSYSRGWIDTQYFGPGTRLTVL.